The clone carrying this T cell receptor (beta chain) has only a few counts. V lost 3 bases, J lost 11 bases, and 10 bases stayed unmatched. CDR1 is SEHNR and CDR2 is FQNEAQ in the germline V gene (reference sequence). The CDR3 has 14 amino acids. The data were produced by immunoSEQ multiplex PCR, yet TCRdb's version contains in-frame clones alone and is incomplete. The data hold about 43,000 clones, with 65% to 70% observed a single time. The data originate from a study of radiotherapy plus CTLA-4 blockade in lung cancer. Sequencing used peripheral blood, obtained from a patient treated with radiotherapy plus ipilimumab. The chain recombines TRBV7-9 with TRBJ1-1; 9 nucleotides line up with TRBD1. The TCR comes from a human donor with non-small cell lung cancer who had a partial response to radiotherapy plus ipilimumab. CDR3 protein: CASSLMGTGRYAFF. The CDR3 DNA reads as TGTGCCAGCAGCTTGATGGGGACAGGGAGGTATGCTTTCTTT.